This TCR beta chain was identified during a study of T cells after yellow fever vaccination. Turning to this clonotype: Antigen specificity is unknown.

Template switching by 5'RACE produced TCR cDNA, adding a universal primer site and UMIs. MiXCR was run by TCRdb on the 5' RACE reads, yielding one entry per CDR3 protein. The sample consists of around 500,000 distinct CDR3 sequences, just over 20% of them appearing once. General study points: Subsequent to the booster, the majority of primary-vaccination clones reappeared (under 98% CD4, about 90% CD8). From the bulk population, abundant clonotypes could contaminate and appear within FACS-sorted repertoires. Clonotypes shared by both compartments, CD4 and CD8, made up a small share.

The receptor's source is a man aged 18 to 29 who received the YFV17D yellow fever vaccine. This specimen consisted of PBMCs, obtained 20 to 25 days after the first yellow fever vaccination.

The CDR3 spells CASSSWQRGVPYEQYV. CDR3 nucleotides: TGTGCCAGCAGTTCCTGGCAGCGGGGGGTTCCGTACGAGCAGTACGTC. The chain combines TRBV6-2 or TRBV6-3 with TRBJ2-7; TRBD2 matches at 9 bases. Germline V lookup: CDR1 MNHEY, CDR2 SVGEGT. This CDR3 comprises 16 residues. The V and J ends lost 4 bases and 4 bases, in that order; junction bases with no gene match: 11.